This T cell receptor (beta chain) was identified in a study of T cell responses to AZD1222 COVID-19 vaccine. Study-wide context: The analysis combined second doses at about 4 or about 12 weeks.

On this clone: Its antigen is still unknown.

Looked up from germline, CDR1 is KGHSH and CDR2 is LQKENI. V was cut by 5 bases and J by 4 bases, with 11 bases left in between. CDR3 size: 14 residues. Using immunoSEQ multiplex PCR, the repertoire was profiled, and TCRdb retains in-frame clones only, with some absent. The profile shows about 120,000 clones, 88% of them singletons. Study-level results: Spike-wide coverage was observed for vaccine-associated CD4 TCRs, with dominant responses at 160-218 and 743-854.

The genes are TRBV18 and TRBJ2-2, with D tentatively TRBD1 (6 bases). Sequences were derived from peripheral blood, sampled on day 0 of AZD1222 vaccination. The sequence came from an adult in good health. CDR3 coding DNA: TGTGCCAGCTCAATAACAGGGTCCACCGGGGAGCTGTTTTTT. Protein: CASSITGSTGELFF.